This T cell receptor (beta chain) was recorded in a study of blood T cell repertoires in COVID-19. The wider study: Acute and convalescent COVID-19 samples came from the United States, Italy and Spain. Sample material is recorded as cDNA or gDNA derived from T cells, B-cell-depleted T cells, or PBMCs.

Seattle enrolled patients during active infection and tracked them longitudinally. Germline V gene sequence: CDR1 MDHEN, CDR2 SYDVKM. This CDR3 region has 16 residues. The germline V and J ends were trimmed by 2 bases and 2 bases, with 10 bases remaining between them. The assay was immunoSEQ multiplex PCR, and TCRdb's table has in-frame clones only and misses some. The sample lists more than 350,000 clones; around 87% were seen once. The clonotype comes from a woman in her 30s with COVID-19, enrolled during active disease. What was sequenced was peripheral blood. The V call is TRBV28, the J call TRBJ2-6; perhaps TRBD1 as D (5 bases). DNA of the CDR3: TGTGCCAGCAGTTTACGTATAGGGGCTGGGGCCAACGTCCTGACTTTC. Translating gives CASSLRIGAGANVLTF.